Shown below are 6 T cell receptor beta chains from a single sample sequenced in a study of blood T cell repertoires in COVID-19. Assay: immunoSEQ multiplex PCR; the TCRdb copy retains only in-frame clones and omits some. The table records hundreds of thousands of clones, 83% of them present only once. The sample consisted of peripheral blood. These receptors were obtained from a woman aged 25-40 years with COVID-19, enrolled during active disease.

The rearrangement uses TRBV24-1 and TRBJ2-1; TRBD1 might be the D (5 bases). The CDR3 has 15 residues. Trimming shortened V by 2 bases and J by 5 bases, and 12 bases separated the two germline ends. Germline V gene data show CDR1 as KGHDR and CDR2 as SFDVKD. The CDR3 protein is CATSDWVPRDNEQFF. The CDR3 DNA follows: TGTGCCACCAGTGATTGGGTCCCCAGGGACAATGAGCAGTTCTTC.

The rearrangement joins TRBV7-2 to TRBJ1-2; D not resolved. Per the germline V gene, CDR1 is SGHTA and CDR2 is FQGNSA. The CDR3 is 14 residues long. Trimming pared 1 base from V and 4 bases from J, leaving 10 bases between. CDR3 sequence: CASSLEFGVYGYTF. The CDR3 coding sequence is TGTGCCAGCAGCTTAGAATTCGGGGTCTATGGCTACACCTTC. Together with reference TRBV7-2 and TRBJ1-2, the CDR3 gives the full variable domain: GAGVSQSPSNKVTEKGKDVELRCDPISGHTALYWYRQSLGQGLEFLIYFQGNSAPDKSGLPSDRFSAERTGGSVSTLTIQRTQQEDSAVYLCASSLEFGVYGYTFGSGTRLTVV.

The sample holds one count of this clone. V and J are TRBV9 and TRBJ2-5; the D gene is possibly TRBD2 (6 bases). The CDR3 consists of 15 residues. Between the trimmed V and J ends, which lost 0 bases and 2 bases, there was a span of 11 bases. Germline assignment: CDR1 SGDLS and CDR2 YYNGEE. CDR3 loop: CASSVASGLQETQYF. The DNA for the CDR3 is TGTGCCAGCAGCGTAGCCTCGGGACTGCAAGAGACCCAGTACTTC.

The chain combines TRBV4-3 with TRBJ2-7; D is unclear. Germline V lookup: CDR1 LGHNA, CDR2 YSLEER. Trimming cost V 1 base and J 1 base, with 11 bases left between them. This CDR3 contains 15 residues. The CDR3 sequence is CASSQARGFSYEQYF. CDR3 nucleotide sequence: TGCGCCAGCAGCCAAGCGCGCGGCTTTTCCTACGAGCAGTACTTC.

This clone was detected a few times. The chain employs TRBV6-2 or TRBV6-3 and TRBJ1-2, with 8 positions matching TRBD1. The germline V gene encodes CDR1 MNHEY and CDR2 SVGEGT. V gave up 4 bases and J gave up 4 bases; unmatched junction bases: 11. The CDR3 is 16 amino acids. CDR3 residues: CASSSPGQERGYGYTF. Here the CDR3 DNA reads TGTGCCAGCAGTTCCCCGGGACAGGAGAGGGGCTATGGCTACACCTTC.

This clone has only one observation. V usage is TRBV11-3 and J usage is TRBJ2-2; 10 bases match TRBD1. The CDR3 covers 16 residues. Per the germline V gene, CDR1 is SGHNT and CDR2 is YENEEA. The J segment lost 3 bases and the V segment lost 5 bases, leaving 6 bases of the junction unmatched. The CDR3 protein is CASSVGGTGDTGELFF. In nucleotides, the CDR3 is TGTGCCAGCAGCGTAGGCGGGACAGGGGACACCGGGGAGCTGTTTTTT.